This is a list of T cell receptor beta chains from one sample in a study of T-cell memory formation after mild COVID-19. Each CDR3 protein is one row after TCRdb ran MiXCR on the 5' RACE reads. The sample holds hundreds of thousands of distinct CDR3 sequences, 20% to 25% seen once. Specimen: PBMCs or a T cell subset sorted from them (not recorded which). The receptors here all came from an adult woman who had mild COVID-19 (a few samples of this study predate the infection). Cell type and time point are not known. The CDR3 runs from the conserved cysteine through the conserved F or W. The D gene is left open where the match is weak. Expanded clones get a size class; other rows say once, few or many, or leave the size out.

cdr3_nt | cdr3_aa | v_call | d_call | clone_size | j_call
TGTGCCAGCAGCCAACCCGGCGAAAAACTGTTTTTT | CASSQPGEKLFF | TRBV7-9 | NA | few | TRBJ1-4
TGTGCCAGCAGCCGGGGGAGGGTAGCTCTTATCAATGAGCAGTTCTTC | CASSRGRVALINEQFF | TRBV11-1 | TRBD2 | NA | TRBJ2-1
TGTGCCACCAGCGGAGGGTCTGGCATTCAGTACTTC | CATSGGSGIQYF | TRBV24-1 | NA | NA | TRBJ2-4
TGCGCCAGCAGCTTGATACAGGGGCAGTCTTTTTACGAGCAGTACTTC | CASSLIQGQSFYEQYF | TRBV5-1 | TRBD1 | few | TRBJ2-7
TGCGCCAGCAGCTTTGGGTCTAGCGGGCGATTGGAGACCCAGTACTTC | CASSFGSSGRLETQYF | TRBV5-1 | TRBD2 | few | TRBJ2-5
TGTGCCAGCAACTTGGGGCGGTCGGCTACCTACGAGCAGTACTTC | CASNLGRSATYEQYF | TRBV12-3/TRBV12-4 | NA | NA | TRBJ2-7
TGTGCCGGAGGGGGGACTTTCATGAACACTGAAGCTTTCTTT | CAGGGTFMNTEAFF | TRBV6-1 | NA | few | TRBJ1-1
TGTGCCAGCAGCCTATACGAATCGAATGAGCAGTTCTTC | CASSLYESNEQFF | TRBV11-2 | NA | NA | TRBJ2-1
TGTGCCAGCAGTCCTAAGATTACAGGGGGGGGAACTGAAGCTTTCTTT | CASSPKITGGGTEAFF | TRBV12-3/TRBV12-4 | TRBD1 | few | TRBJ1-1
TGTGCCAGCACCCCGCGGGAGAACACTGAAGCTTTCTTT | CASTPRENTEAFF | TRBV6-2/TRBV6-3 | NA | NA | TRBJ1-1
TGCGCCAGTAGAAACCCCGGACAGTCACCCTACGAGCAGTACTTC | CASRNPGQSPYEQYF | TRBV5-1 | NA | NA | TRBJ2-7
TGTGCCAGCAGCCAAATTCAGGGGGGCGAAGCTTTCTTT | CASSQIQGGEAFF | TRBV3-1 | TRBD1 | NA | TRBJ1-1
TGCGCCAGCAGCCTCCAAGCTAGCGGGGGCCCTGAGAAGACCCAGTACTTC | CASSLQASGGPEKTQYF | TRBV4-1 | TRBD2 | few | TRBJ2-5
TGTGCCACCAGTGATTCGTCAGCAGGGCCAAATCAGCCCCAGCATTTT | CATSDSSAGPNQPQHF | TRBV24-1 | NA | NA | TRBJ1-5
TGTGCCAGCTCTTTCCGGACCGGGACAGCCTCCTACGAGCAGTACTTC | CASSFRTGTASYEQYF | TRBV12-3/TRBV12-4 | TRBD1 | many | TRBJ2-7
TGTGCCAGCAGTTTAGGGGGACAGTACTATGGCTACACCTTC | CASSLGGQYYGYTF | TRBV12-3/TRBV12-4 | TRBD1 | few | TRBJ1-2
TGCGCCAGCAGCCTCTCCATAGGGGGAGGAGATAAGGCCCAGCATTTT | CASSLSIGGGDKAQHF | TRBV4-1 | NA | NA | TRBJ1-5
TGTGCCAGCAGTCGGACCTGGGACAGGGAATTTAATGGCTACACCTTC | CASSRTWDREFNGYTF | TRBV11-3 | TRBD1 | few | TRBJ1-2
TGTGCCAGCAGGAAGCGGGAGGAGCAGTTCTTC | CASRKREEQFF | TRBV6-5 | TRBD2 | few | TRBJ2-1
TGTGCCAGCAGCGTGCTCGGGGGGCATGAGGGCTACACCTTC | CASSVLGGHEGYTF | TRBV7-9 | NA | few | TRBJ1-2
TGTGCCAGCAGCTTAACGGCAGGGGTAGGCGCAGATACGCAGTATTTT | CASSLTAGVGADTQYF | TRBV7-3 | NA | NA | TRBJ2-3
TGTGCCAGCAGCCTGACCTTCGGGGATGAGCAGTTCTTC | CASSLTFGDEQFF | TRBV11-2 | NA | NA | TRBJ2-1
TGTGCCACGGGGAGCAATCAGCCCCAGCATTTT | CATGSNQPQHF | TRBV6-6 | NA | NA | TRBJ1-5